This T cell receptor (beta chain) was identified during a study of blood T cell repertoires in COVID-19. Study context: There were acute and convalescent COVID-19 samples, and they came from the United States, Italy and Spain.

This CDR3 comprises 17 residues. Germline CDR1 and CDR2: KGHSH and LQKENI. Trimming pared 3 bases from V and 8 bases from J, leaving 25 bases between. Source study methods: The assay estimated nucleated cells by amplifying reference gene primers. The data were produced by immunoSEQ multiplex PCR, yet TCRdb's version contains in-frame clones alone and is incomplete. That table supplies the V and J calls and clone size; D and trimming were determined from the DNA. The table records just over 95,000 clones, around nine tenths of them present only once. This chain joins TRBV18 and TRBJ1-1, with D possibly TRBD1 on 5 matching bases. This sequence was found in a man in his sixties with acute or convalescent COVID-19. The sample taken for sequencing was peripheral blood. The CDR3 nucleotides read TGTGCCAGCTCACCGTCACCGGGACCTCCTACCGGAGGGGAAGCTTTCTTT. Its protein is CASSPSPGPPTGGEAFF.